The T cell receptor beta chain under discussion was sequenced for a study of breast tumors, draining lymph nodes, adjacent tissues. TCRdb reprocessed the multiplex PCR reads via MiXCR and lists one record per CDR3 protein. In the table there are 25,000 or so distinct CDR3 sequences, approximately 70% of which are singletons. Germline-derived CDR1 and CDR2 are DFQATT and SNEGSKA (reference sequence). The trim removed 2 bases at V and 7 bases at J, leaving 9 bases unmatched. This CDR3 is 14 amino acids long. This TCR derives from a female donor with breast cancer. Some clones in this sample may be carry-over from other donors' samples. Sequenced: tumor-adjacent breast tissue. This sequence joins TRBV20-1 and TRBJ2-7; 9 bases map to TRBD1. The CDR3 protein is CSARPTGGTGEQYF. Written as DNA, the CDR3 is TGCAGTGCTAGACCGACAGGGGGAACGGGGGAGCAGTACTTC.